This TCR beta chain emerged from a study of cytomegalovirus exposure and HLA in healthy donors (dated by TCRdb to the late 2010s). Describing the broader study: According to an earlier analysis of a few hundred of the donors, about 170 million T cells yielded roughly 110 million unique TCR beta sequences and less than 300 Gb of sequence data. Approximately 310 gigabases of sequencing data and 70 million to 100 million unique TCR sequences made up an early release that covered under 750 HLA-typed donors. The genetic ancestry cluster associated with self-reported Caucasian donors included 81% of the 398 genotyped donors. The study was designed to test whether signatures of past pathogen exposure could be identified by cataloging public T cell receptors. The study profiled the T cell repertoires of 550 to 700 subjects by immunosequencing and related them to cytomegalovirus serostatus. Besides the first cohort of 500 to 700 subjects, a separate validation cohort made up of 120 different subjects was used. To predict cytomegalovirus infection status, the study brought together high-throughput TCR immunosequencing, statistical association of individual TCRs with disease status, and machine learning. A later analysis re-examined previously published TCR beta repertoires from just over 650 donors and added high-resolution HLA genotyping to investigate patterns of TCR occurrence. Rather than drawing on any new phenotypic data, the later analysis identified candidate immune exposures from TCR beta sequences and the way those sequences occurred across donors. In an earlier analysis of roughly 580 of the donors, high-throughput TCR beta sequencing was used to judge whether each TCR beta V gene segment behaved as functional or pseudogenic. Donor age, sex, ethnicity and CMV serostatus were collected together with the repertoire data. In a later genetic analysis, genome-wide SNP genotypes for about three fifths of the 666 donors were used, and that subset was treated as a discovery cohort. All discovery cohort repertoires had been generated using a single sequencing platform. Class I and class II HLA loci were covered by the typing at four-digit resolution. Typing coverage varied by locus: roughly 620-640 donors for A, B, C, DRB1 and DQB1; more than 500 for DQA1; more than 600 for DPA1; more than 450 for DPB1. Roughly five DR-DQ haplotypes were handled as single units for association and clustering, since linkage in the cohort was strong. Among about 360 genotyped donors of the cohort, an average of roughly 240,000 unique TCR beta nucleotide sequences were sequenced per donor, roughly 20% of them non-productive. The paper as a whole reports these results and caveats: Strong co-occurrence of HLA alleles, especially DR and DQ, made assigning TCR associations to individual alleles difficult. Sequencing depth was assumed to be roughly uniform across donors in the presence/absence analyses, though that assumption may not hold. According to the authors, the approach could potentially be generalized to other disease states and immunological phenotypes. A later genetic analysis associated a missense DCLRE1C variant with V-gene and J-gene trimming of TCR beta chains, and an independent cohort replicated the association. According to a later analysis, parvovirus B19, influenza, CMV and Epstein-Barr virus appeared linked to several top co-occurrence clusters. The sequencing pipeline was judged likely to have produced a cluster of highly shared sequence variants as a technical artifact. Most TCR sequences were seen in very few donors, while some public TCRs were found in many individuals. Immune exposure information for the cohort was limited to CMV serostatus. A later genetic analysis reported fewer N-insertions in productive TCRs among donors in an Asian-associated ancestry cluster than the roughly 700-donor mean. In an earlier analysis of around 500 of the donors, most TCR beta V segments appeared in productive rearrangements about 90% or about 30% of the time, broadly matching IMGT annotations. The earlier analysis of nearly 600 of the donors excluded approximately 17 rarely observed V segments, including chromosome 9 orphons, because counts were too low. In vitro tests confirmed that a few of the cytomegalovirus-associated TCR beta chains recognize cytomegalovirus antigens. In the study, around 150 TCR beta chains were listed as associated with cytomegalovirus. The classifier was reported to diagnose cytomegalovirus status with high specificity and sensitivity in both the original and validation cohorts. The cohort was sequenced for TCR beta chains only, and without alpha or paired-chain data the features that could be detected were limited. A later analysis found that TCR association rates varied across HLA loci, with DRB1 alleles showing the most associated TCRs and HLA-C alleles the fewest. Because the 87-base-pair reads could not distinguish some IMGT-functional V segments, including TRBV6-2 and TRBV6-3, those segments were excluded. According to a later analysis, most CMV-associated TCR beta chains appeared to be HLA-restricted, and the HLA associations seemed to be driven largely by CMV exposure. A further reported finding was that TCR beta sequences accurately predicted the HLA-A and HLA-B alleles for most subjects in the first cohort. In a later analysis, over 15,000 TCR beta sequences were associated with specific HLA alleles at a false discovery rate of 0.05. Compared with equally common non-associated chains, HLA-associated TCR beta chains in a later analysis were more clonally expanded and had lower generation probabilities. HLA typing was unavailable for some donors at each locus, so association tests used only the typed subset. Linkage disequilibrium might explain the correlated functional status among segregating V segments, but an unknown experimental factor could not be excluded.

Relative to germline, V is 0 bases shorter and J is 0 bases shorter, with 16 bases between their ends. Sequences SGHRS (CDR1) and YFSETQ (CDR2) are obtained from the germline V gene. There are 18 amino acids in the CDR3, from cysteine to phenylalanine inclusive. The CDR3 DNA has 54 bases and is translated from base 1. Turning to this clone: It lacks a known antigen.

The method behind the library was the immunoSEQ multiplex PCR assay. For the multiplex PCR, a mixture combining 60 forward primers for TCR Vbeta segments and 13 reverse primers for TCR Jbeta segments was used. The CDR3 region of rearranged TCR beta genes was amplified from genomic DNA by a multiplex PCR assay. The amplified TCR beta libraries were sequenced on the Illumina HiSeq System as 87-base-pair reads. As for the original processing: Across the roughly 700 repertoires, a later analysis counted 75 million to 90 million unique TCR beta chains, roughly 11 million of which were shared by at least two donors. A nearest-neighbor algorithm error-corrected the raw reads and collapsed the reads into unique sequences, merging closely related sequences to remove PCR and sequencing errors. Alignment of CDR3 sequences to IMGT reference sequences was used to assign V, D and J gene segments. For a sequence to be retained, a match of at least six nucleotides was required to both a V gene segment and a J gene segment. A rearrangement was called productive if the CDR3 had no stop codons and remained in frame with V and J, and every other rearrangement was called non-productive. CDR3 was defined by IMGT convention, running from the second conserved V-encoded cysteine to the conserved J-encoded phenylalanine. The earlier analysis of about 560 of the donors excluded any sequence lacking an unambiguous match to a single V gene segment. An earlier analysis of fewer than 750 of the donors classified V segments as functional when productive rearrangements were above 56.7% and as segregating when the standard deviation between donors was above 5%. A statistical classification framework was built for diagnosing cytomegalovirus status from the catalog of TCR beta chain sequences. A later analysis assigned V and J genes by comparing TCR nucleotide sequences with IMGT/GENE-DB human TR gene sequences. In a later analysis, CDR3 sequences and most-parsimonious VDJ recombination scenarios were assigned using the TCRdist pipeline. In a later analysis, each TCR beta chain was defined by its CDR3 amino acid sequence together with its V-gene family, and reads lacking a unique V-gene family were excluded. As a way to deal with suspected cross-contamination and a sequencing artifact, a later analysis dropped 640 or so nucleotide sequences that were highly shared and had low generation probability. In a later analysis, a clonal expansion index was calculated for each public chain from normalized within-repertoire ranks of inferred template counts. A later analysis computed generation probabilities with a VDJ recombination model fitted to out-of-frame rearrangements, and checked the results against IGoR. Hypergeometric tests were used in a later analysis to score TCR-TCR, TCR-HLA and TCR-CMV co-occurrence, with a repertoire-size bias correction applied to the TCR pairs. In a later analysis, false discovery rates were estimated by permuting HLA or CMV assignments 20 times. In a later analysis, co-occurring TCRs were grouped using DBSCAN, and TCRdist sequence similarity was added for clustering within HLA-allele-positive subsets. Co-occurrence clustering excluded repertoires with fewer than 30,000 or more than 120,000 public chains, plus five with anomalous nucleotide sharing. In TCRdb, the immuneACCESS table is reduced to in-frame sequences with V and J assigned. These tables do not hold every clone; where another copy was compared, an unresolved V gene accounts for under half, and the others remain unexplained. Clone size and the V and J calls come from that table; the DNA yielded D and trimming. The sample's clone listing holds roughly 120,000 clones. The top ten constitute approximately 2% of the sample.

In total, over 600 healthy bone marrow donors made up the cohort. Cohort members were all nominally healthy when sampled, although unrecorded immune exposures were likely present. The donor was CMV seronegative and was included in the group of a few hundred seronegative cohort members. Each donor provided a peripheral blood sample, and peripheral blood mononuclear cells were used for TCR beta sequencing. Genomic DNA extraction from the blood cell samples was performed with the Qiagen DNeasy Blood Extraction Kit. This receptor was taken from a man aged 35 to 55 in good health and CMV-seronegative. The sequenced material came from PBMCs. This chain joins TRBV5-1 to TRBJ1-3; TRBD1 is a weak D gene call, 5 bases matching. Here is the DNA: TGCGCCAGCAGCTTGGACAGGCCACTCGGTGGCTCTGGAAACACCATATATTTT. Its protein product is CASSLDRPLGGSGNTIYF. The full variable domain, with segments outside the CDR3 supplied by the reference TRBV5-1 and TRBJ1-3 proteins, appears as KAGVTQTPRYLIKTRGQQVTLSCSPISGHRSVSWYQQTPGQGLQFLFEYFSETQRNKGNFPGRFSGRQFSNSRSEMNVSTLELGDSALYLCASSLDRPLGGSGNTIYFGEGSWLTVV.